One sample yielded the 8 T cell receptor beta chains listed below, sequenced in a study of T cells expressing NK-cell markers. From the 5' RACE reads, TCRdb lists one entry per CDR3 protein and no DNA. The listing contains 400,000 to 450,000 distinct CDR3 sequences. Specimen: blood T cells: a sorted CD56 or NKG2C T cell subset, CD4+ or CD8+ T cells, or bulk PBMC T cells (not recorded which). These receptors originate from a woman between 18 and 75 years old in good health.

The chain links TRBV9 to TRBJ2-1; TCRdb outputs TRBD2, but without DNA this stays unchecked. The CDR3 spans 18 residues. Germline loops: CDR1 SGDLS, CDR2 YYNGEE. CDR3 sequence: CASSVPTSGRAPGDEQFF.

J is TRBJ1-4 and V is TRBV6-5. This CDR3 contains 12 residues. Germline CDR1 reads MNHEY; CDR2 reads SVGAGI. CDR3 loop: CASSQRNEKLFF.

This rearrangement joins TRBV13 to TRBJ1-2; TCRdb gives TRBD1 as the D gene, but with no DNA this cannot be confirmed. CDR1 PRHDT and CDR2 FYEKMQ come from the germline V gene (reference sequence). CDR3 length equals 14 residues. The CDR3 spells CASSLPDRNYGYTF.

This chain links TRBV20-1 with TRBJ1-3. The V gene's germline CDR1 is DFQATT and CDR2 SNEGSKA (reference sequence). The CDR3 runs to 14 residues. Here the CDR3 reads CSAVEGRSGNTIYF.

The V call is TRBV6-5, the J call TRBJ2-5; TCRdb's assignment of TRBD2 cannot be checked, as there is no DNA. Germline loops: CDR1 MNHEY, CDR2 SVGAGI. This CDR3 contains 19 residues. CDR3 residues: CASSYPSGTSGWYQETQYF.

This chain uses TRBV4-1 with TRBJ1-1; the D call from TCRdb, TRBD1, cannot be confirmed without DNA. Germline CDR1 and CDR2: MGHRA and YSYEKL. This CDR3 comprises 18 residues. This CDR3 is CASSRTTGLMGMNTEAFF.

The J gene is TRBJ2-1, the V gene TRBV7-2; TCRdb's assignment of TRBD1 cannot be checked, as there is no DNA. Germline V gives CDR1 SGHTA, CDR2 FQGNSA. The CDR3 extends over 15 amino acids. CDR3 protein: CASSLEPGPYNEQFF.

The chain employs TRBV4-3 and TRBJ1-2. This CDR3 has 16 amino acids. Germline V gene sequence: CDR1 LGHNA, CDR2 YSLEER. CDR3 region: CASSQDRAVTSYGYTF.